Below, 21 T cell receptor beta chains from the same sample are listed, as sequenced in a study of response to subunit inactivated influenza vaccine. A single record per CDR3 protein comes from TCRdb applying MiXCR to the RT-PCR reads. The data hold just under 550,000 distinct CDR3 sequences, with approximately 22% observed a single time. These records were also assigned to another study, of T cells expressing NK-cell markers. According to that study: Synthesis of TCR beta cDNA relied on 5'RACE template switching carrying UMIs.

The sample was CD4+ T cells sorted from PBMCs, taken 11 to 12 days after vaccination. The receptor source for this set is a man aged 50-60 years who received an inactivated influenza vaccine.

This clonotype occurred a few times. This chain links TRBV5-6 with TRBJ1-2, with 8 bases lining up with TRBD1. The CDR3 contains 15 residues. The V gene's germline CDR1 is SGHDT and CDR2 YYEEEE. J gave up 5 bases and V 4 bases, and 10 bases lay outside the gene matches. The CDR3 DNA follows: TGTGCCAGCAGCCCATGGGACAGGCCGAGATATGGCTACACCTTC. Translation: CASSPWDRPRYGYTF.

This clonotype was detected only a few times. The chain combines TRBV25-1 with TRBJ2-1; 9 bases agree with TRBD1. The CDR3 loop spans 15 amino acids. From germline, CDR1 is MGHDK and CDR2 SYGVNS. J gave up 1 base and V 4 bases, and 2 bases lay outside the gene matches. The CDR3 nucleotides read TGTGCCAGCAGTGGGGACAGGGTGTCCTACAATGAGCAGTTCTTC. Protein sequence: CASSGDRVSYNEQFF.

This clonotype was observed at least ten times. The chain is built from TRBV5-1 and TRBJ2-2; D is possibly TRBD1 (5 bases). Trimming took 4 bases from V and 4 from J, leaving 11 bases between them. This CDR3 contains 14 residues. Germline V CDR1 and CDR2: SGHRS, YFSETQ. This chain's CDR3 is CASSPDRPTGELFF. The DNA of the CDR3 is TGCGCCAGCAGCCCAGACAGACCCACCGGGGAGCTGTTTTTT.

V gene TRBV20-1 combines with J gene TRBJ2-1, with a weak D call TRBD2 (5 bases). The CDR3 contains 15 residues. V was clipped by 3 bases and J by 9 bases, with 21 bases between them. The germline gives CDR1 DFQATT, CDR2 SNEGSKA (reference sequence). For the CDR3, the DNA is TGCAGTGCTAGGGAAGAATTGAGGGCTACAATTGAGCAGTTCTTC. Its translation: CSAREELRATIEQFF.

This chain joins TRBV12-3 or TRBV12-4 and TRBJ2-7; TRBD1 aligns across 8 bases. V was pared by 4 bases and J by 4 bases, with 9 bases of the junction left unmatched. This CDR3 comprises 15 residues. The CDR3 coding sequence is TGTGCCAGCAGTTCAAGGGGACAGGATATTTACGAGCAGTACTTC. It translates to CASSSRGQDIYEQYF.

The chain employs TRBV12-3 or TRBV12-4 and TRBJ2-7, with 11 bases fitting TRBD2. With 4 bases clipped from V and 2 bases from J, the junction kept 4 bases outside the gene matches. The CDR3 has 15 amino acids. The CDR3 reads CASSSLSGRAYEQYF. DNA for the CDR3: TGTGCCAGCAGTTCCCTTAGCGGGAGGGCCTACGAGCAGTACTTC.

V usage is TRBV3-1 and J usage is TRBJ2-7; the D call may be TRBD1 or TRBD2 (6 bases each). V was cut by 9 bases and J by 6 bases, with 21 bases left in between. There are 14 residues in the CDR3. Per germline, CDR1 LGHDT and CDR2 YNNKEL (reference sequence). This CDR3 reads CASGRRQDSLEQYF. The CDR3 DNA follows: TGTGCCAGTGGGAGGAGACAGGATTCCCTCGAGCAGTACTTC.

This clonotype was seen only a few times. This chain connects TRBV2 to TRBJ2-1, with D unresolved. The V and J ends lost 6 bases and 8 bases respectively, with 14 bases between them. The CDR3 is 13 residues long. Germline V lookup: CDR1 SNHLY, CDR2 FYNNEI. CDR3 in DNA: TGTGCCAGCAGCCCAAGGCTGGGGTATGAGCAGTTCTTC. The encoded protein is CASSPRLGYEQFF.

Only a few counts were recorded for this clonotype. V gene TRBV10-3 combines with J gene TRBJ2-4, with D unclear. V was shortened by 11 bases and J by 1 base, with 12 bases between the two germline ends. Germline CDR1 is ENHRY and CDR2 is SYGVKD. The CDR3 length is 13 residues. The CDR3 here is CAVSMSAKNIQYF. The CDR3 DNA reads TGTGCCGTCTCTATGTCGGCCAAAAACATTCAGTACTTC.

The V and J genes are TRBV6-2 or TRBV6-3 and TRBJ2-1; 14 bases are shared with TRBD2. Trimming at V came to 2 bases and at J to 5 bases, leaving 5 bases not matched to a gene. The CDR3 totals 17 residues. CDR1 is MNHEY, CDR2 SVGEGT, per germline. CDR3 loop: CASSYGRTSGGNNEQFF. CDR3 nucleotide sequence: TGTGCCAGCAGTTACGGGAGGACTAGCGGGGGGAACAATGAGCAGTTCTTC.

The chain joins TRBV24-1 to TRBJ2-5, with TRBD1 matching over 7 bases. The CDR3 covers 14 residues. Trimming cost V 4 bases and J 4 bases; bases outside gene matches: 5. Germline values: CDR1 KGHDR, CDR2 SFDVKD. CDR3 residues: CATSDVDRRETQYF. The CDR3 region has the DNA TGTGCCACCAGTGACGTGGACAGGCGAGAGACCCAGTACTTC.

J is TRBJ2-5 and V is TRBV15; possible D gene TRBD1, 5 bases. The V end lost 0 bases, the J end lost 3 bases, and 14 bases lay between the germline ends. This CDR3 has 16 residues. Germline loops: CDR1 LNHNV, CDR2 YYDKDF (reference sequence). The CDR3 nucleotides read TGTGCCACCAGCAGAGATTATTCGGCAGGGAAAGAGACCCAGTACTTC. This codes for CATSRDYSAGKETQYF.

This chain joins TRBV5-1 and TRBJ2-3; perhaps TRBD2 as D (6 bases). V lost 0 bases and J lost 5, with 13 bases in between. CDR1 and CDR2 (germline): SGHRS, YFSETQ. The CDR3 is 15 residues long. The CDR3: CASSLGAGTEDTQYF. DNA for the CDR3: TGCGCCAGCAGCTTGGGGGCCGGGACTGAAGATACGCAGTATTTT.

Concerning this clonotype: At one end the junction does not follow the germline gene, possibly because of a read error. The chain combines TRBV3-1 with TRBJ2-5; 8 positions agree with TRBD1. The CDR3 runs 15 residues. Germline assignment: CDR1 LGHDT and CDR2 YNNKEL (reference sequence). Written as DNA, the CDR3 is TGTGCCAGCAGATTACAGGGGGGATCCCAAGACACCCAGTACTTC. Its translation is CASRLQGGSQDTQYF.

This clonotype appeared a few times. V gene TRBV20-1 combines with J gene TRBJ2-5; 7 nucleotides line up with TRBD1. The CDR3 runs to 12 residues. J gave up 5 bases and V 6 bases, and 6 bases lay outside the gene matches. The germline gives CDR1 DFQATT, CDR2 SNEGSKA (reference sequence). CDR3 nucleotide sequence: TGCAGTGCCGAGGGGGCCGCTGAGACCCAGTACTTC. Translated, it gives CSAEGAAETQYF.

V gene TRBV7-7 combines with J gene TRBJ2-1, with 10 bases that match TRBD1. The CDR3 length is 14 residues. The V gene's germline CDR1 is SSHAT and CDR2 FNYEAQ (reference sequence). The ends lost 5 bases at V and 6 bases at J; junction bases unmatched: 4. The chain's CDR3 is CASSPDRGGNEQFF. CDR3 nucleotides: TGTGCCAGCAGCCCGGACAGGGGGGGCAATGAGCAGTTCTTC.

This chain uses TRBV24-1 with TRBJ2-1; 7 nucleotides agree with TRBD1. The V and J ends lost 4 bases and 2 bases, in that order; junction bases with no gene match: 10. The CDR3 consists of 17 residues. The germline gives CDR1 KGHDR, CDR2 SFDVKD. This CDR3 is CATSDHLRGLTYNEQFF. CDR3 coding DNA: TGTGCCACCAGTGACCACCTCAGGGGGTTAACCTACAATGAGCAGTTCTTC.

CDR3 sequence reads: CASSEVRSSGGTQYF. The CDR3 nucleotides are TGTGCCAGCAGTGAAGTTCGGTCCTCTGGTGGGACCCAGTACTTC. The chain uses TRBV2 and TRBJ2-5; D ambiguous. Trimming took 1 base from V and 7 from J, leaving 16 bases between them. CDR1 is SNHLY and CDR2 is FYNNEI in the germline V gene. This CDR3 has 15 amino acids.

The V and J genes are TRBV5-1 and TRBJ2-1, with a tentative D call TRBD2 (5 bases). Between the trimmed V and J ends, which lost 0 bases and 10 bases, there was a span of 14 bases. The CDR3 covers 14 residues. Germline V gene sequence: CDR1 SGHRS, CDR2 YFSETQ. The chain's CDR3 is CASSLAIGMWEQFF. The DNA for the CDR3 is TGCGCCAGCAGCTTGGCCATCGGGATGTGGGAGCAGTTCTTC.

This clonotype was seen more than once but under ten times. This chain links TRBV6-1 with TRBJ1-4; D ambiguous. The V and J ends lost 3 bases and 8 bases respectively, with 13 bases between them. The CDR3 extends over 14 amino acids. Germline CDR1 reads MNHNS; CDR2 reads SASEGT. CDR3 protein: CASSERGRGEKLFF. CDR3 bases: TGTGCCAGCAGTGAGCGGGGAAGAGGGGAAAAACTGTTTTTT.

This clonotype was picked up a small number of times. The DNA of the CDR3 is TGCAGTGCTAGAAAGGGACAGGGAGAGACCCAGTACTTC. The encoded protein is CSARKGQGETQYF. The chain is built from TRBV20-1 and TRBJ2-5; 9 bases are a match to TRBD1. The CDR3 sequence is 13 residues long. Trimming removed 2 bases from V and 4 bases from J; junction bases left unmatched: 2. Germline V gene data show CDR1 as DFQATT and CDR2 as SNEGSKA (reference sequence).